This T cell receptor (beta chain) was retrieved from a study of glioma-infiltrating T cells. Study overall: Dexamethasone exposure before glioma surgery was limited to six or fewer days. Study observations and caveats: Tissue-blood divergence was below expectation in non-neoplastic patients, above in gliomas. A blood CDR3 motif signature was depleted in highly divergent patients.

The CDR3 runs 16 residues. The germline gives CDR1 MGHRA, CDR2 YSYEKL. V shed 0 bases and J shed 1 base, with 13 bases lying between them. TCR alpha and beta CDR3 regions were amplified from RNA using iRepertoire nested multiplex PCR. TCRdb analysed the multiplex PCR reads with MiXCR anew, one entry per CDR3 protein. The repertoire holds 300,000 to 400,000 distinct CDR3 sequences, roughly 41% seen once, with around 12% in the top ten. Remarks on this clonotype: Its antigen is unidentified.

This receptor was taken from a human donor with low-grade glioma or glioblastoma, undergoing nonglioma brain surgery, or in good health (not recorded which). V and J are TRBV4-1 and TRBJ2-7, with D hard to call. Sequencing was done on a sample of glioma tissue, nonneoplastic brain tissue, or PBMCs (not recorded which). The CDR3 spells CASSQDNRASSYEQYF. CDR3 bases: TGCGCCAGCAGCCAAGATAATAGGGCCTCGTCCTACGAGCAGTACTTC.